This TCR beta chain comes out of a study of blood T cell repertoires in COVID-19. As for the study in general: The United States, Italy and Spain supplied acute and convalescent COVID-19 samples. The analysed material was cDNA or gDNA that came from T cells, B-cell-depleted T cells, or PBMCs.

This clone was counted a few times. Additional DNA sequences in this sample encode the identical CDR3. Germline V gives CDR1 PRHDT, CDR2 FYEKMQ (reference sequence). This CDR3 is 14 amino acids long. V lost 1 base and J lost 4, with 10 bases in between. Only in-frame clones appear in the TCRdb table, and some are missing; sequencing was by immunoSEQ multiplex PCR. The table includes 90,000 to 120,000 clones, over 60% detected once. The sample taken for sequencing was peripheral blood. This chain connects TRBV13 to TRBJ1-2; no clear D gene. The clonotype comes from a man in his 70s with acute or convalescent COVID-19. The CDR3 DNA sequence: TGTGCCAGCAGCTTAGAAGGAGGTAGCTATGGCTACACCTTC. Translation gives CASSLEGGSYGYTF.